This T cell receptor (beta chain) was found in a study of cytomegalovirus exposure and HLA in healthy donors. Study-wide findings and caveats: It was shown in a later analysis that HLA-associated TCR beta chains were more clonally expanded than other, equally common chains. Most CMV-associated TCR beta chains were later found to appear HLA-restricted. It emerged from a later analysis that several of the most significant clusters appeared to be linked to common viral pathogens. Productive rates of about 87% or about 30% were seen for most TCR beta V segments in an earlier analysis.

Worth noting for this clone: The antigen remains undetermined.

The PCR employed 60 Vbeta primers together with 13 Jbeta primers. This table comes from immunoSEQ multiplex PCR, and its TCRdb copy is limited to in-frame clones, with some not included. Of about 140,000 clones detected, 75% to 90% appear once; the ten largest clones hold over 1%. Germline CDR1 and CDR2: MDHEN and SYDVKM. The CDR3 has 13 amino acids. V gave up 7 bases and J gave up 10 bases, with 19 bases separating them. Sequencing was performed on PBMCs. The rearrangement uses TRBV28 and TRBJ1-1, with D unresolved. This sequence originates from a female donor in good health and CMV-seronegative. CDR3 sequence: CASTAGSKYRAFF. CDR3 coding DNA: TGTGCCAGCACCGCCGGGTCGAAATATAGAGCTTTCTTT.